These 20 T cell receptor beta chains were all obtained from the same sample, sequenced in a study of cytomegalovirus exposure and HLA in healthy donors. Primers for the PCR totalled 60 Vbeta and 13 Jbeta. Some clones are missing from TCRdb's copy, which holds only in-frame ones; the method was immunoSEQ multiplex PCR. The data contain 170,000 or so clones, about 80% of them singletons. Sequencing was carried out using PBMCs. Receptor source: a woman aged 55-69 years in good health and CMV-seropositive.

The CDR3, as DNA: TGTGCCAGCAGCAATGGGAGGGGGTTGGTTAATGAGCAGTTCTTC. It specifies CASSNGRGLVNEQFF. The chain couples TRBV4-2 to TRBJ2-1; a possible D gene is TRBD2 (7 bases). This CDR3 is 15 amino acids long. Germline V gives CDR1 LGHNA, CDR2 YNFKEQ. Deletions cut 5 bases from V and 7 bases from J, with 18 bases between.

A single count supports this clone. J is TRBJ2-7 and V is TRBV15; 7 nucleotides match TRBD1. The V and J ends lost 2 bases and 5 bases, in that order; junction bases with no gene match: 6. The CDR3 sequence is 14 residues long. Germline CDR1 and CDR2: LNHNV and YYDKDF (reference sequence). This CDR3 is CATSRNRGFHEQYF. CDR3 DNA sequence: TGTGCCACCAGCAGAAACAGGGGATTCCACGAGCAGTACTTC.

The chain has TRBV28 and TRBJ2-5; D gene uncertain. The V gene's germline CDR1 is MDHEN and CDR2 SYDVKM. V was clipped by 3 bases and J by 2 bases, with 7 bases between them. This CDR3 is built from 13 residues. CDR3 sequence (DNA): TGTGCCAGCAGTTTCTGGCCTCAAGAGACCCAGTACTTC. It is translated as CASSFWPQETQYF.

The V call is TRBV6-5, the J call TRBJ2-4; TRBD2 is a possible D gene (6 bases). The ends were cut back, 2 bases at V and 1 base at J, with 9 bases in the middle. The germline V gene has CDR1 MNHEY and CDR2 SVGAGI. The CDR3 loop spans 15 amino acids. The CDR3 region is CASSYSLAAKNIQYF. The CDR3 DNA sequence: TGTGCCAGCAGTTACAGCCTAGCGGCCAAAAACATTCAGTACTTC.

The CDR3 bases are TGTGCCAGCAGTTTTACTCAAATGGGGGCCCTGGGAGAAAGTGAGCAGTTCTTC. This translates into CASSFTQMGALGESEQFF. This chain uses TRBV27 with TRBJ2-1; D might be TRBD1 (6 bases). The V end was cut by 3 bases, the J end by 9 bases, with 27 bases between. The V gene's germline CDR1 is MNHEY and CDR2 SMNVEV (reference sequence). The CDR3 is 18 residues long.

CDR3 nucleotides: TGTGCCAGCAGCCAAGGAGGCCTTATAGGCCCGACAGATACGCAGTATTTT. Protein: CASSQGGLIGPTDTQYF. The V and J genes are TRBV4-2 and TRBJ2-3; D uncertain. The CDR3 runs to 17 residues. Trimming took 1 base from V and 3 from J, leaving 17 bases between them. The germline V gene has CDR1 LGHNA and CDR2 YNFKEQ.

The rearrangement joins TRBV7-3 to TRBJ2-3; D call uncertain. Per the germline V gene, CDR1 is SGHTA and CDR2 is FQGTGA. This CDR3 region has 14 residues. Trimming pared 4 bases from V and 2 bases from J, leaving 10 bases between. The CDR3 nucleotides read TGTGCCAGCAGCTCCCGTGGGCACACAGATACGCAGTATTTT. The encoded protein is CASSSRGHTDTQYF.

The chain recombines TRBV6-5 with TRBJ2-7, with D perhaps TRBD1 (5 bases). V dropped 0 bases and J dropped 4 bases, with 13 bases sitting between them. Germline lookup yields CDR1 MNHEY and CDR2 SVGAGI. The CDR3 length is 15 residues. CDR3 coding DNA: TGTGCCAGCAGTTACTCGGGTCAGGGCAATTACGAGCAGTACTTC. Its protein product is CASSYSGQGNYEQYF.

V usage is TRBV29-1 and J usage is TRBJ1-1; tentative D call: TRBD1 (5 bases). This CDR3 is built from 14 residues. Germline V lookup: CDR1 SQVTM, CDR2 ANQGSEA. The V end was cut by 1 base, the J end by 10 bases, with 19 bases between. CDR3 in amino acids: CSVEGRVGLLAAFF. CDR3 DNA: TGCAGCGTTGAAGGAAGGGTGGGGCTCCTGGCAGCTTTCTTT.

This rearrangement joins TRBV19 to TRBJ1-5, with a weak D call TRBD1 (5 bases). The CDR3 consists of 15 residues. Germline V CDR1 and CDR2: LNHDA, SQIVND (reference sequence). Trimming removed 2 bases at V and 1 base at J, with 9 bases between. The CDR3, as DNA: TGTGCCAGTAGTATAATAGGGGCAAGCAATCAGCCCCAGCATTTT. It translates to CASSIIGASNQPQHF.

The V call is TRBV6-5, the J call TRBJ1-2; D unresolved. CDR1 MNHEY and CDR2 SVGAGI come from the germline V gene. This CDR3 comprises 14 residues. V was pared by 0 bases and J by 2 bases, with 7 bases between. DNA for the CDR3: TGTGCCAGCAGTTACTCGTCCGTCAACTATGGCTACACCTTC. It encodes CASSYSSVNYGYTF.

The chain is built from TRBV14 and TRBJ2-5, with 10 nucleotides matching TRBD1. This CDR3 comprises 14 residues. The ends lost 4 bases at V and 4 bases at J; junction bases unmatched: 3. Per germline, CDR1 SGHDN and CDR2 FVKESK. The CDR3 here is CASSLDRGRETQYF. CDR3 sequence (DNA): TGTGCCAGCAGCCTCGACAGGGGGCGAGAGACCCAGTACTTC.

This clone has just one count. The CDR3 DNA is TGTGCCAGCAGCTTAGCGCTAGCGGGGGGGCGGACGGATGAGCAGTTCTTC. Translation: CASSLALAGGRTDEQFF. V usage is TRBV7-2 and J usage is TRBJ2-1; 12 bases line up with TRBD2. V lost 0 bases, J lost 8 bases, and 8 bases stayed unmatched. Germline V gene sequence: CDR1 SGHTA, CDR2 FQGNSA. This CDR3 is built from 17 residues. Full variable domain (outside the CDR3, taken from reference TRBV7-2 and TRBJ2-1): GAGVSQSPSNKVTEKGKDVELRCDPISGHTALYWYRQSLGQGLEFLIYFQGNSAPDKSGLPSDRFSAERTGGSVSTLTIQRTQQEDSAVYLCASSLALAGGRTDEQFFGPGTRLTVL.

The chain is built from TRBV18 and TRBJ1-2; 7 bases map to TRBD1. There are 15 residues in the CDR3. CDR1 and CDR2 (germline): KGHSH, LQKENI. Germline trimming cut 3 bases from V and 2 bases from J; bases unmatched to any gene: 6. DNA of the CDR3: TGTGCCAGCTCACCCTCGACAGGGTCGAACTATGGCTACACCTTC. Translated: CASSPSTGSNYGYTF.

This clone was seen just once. This rearrangement joins TRBV27 to TRBJ2-2, with TRBD1 identical over 9 bases. Per germline, CDR1 MNHEY and CDR2 SMNVEV (reference sequence). Germline trimming cut 5 bases from V and 0 bases from J; bases unmatched to any gene: 7. The length of the CDR3 is 17 residues. In DNA form, the CDR3 reads TGTGCCAGCAGTAAGGACAGGGGTTCTGCGAACACCGGGGAGCTGTTTTTT. Its protein is CASSKDRGSANTGELFF.

V gene TRBV27 combines with J gene TRBJ2-4; 11 bases map to TRBD2. The CDR3 is 19 amino acids. V was clipped by 5 bases and J by 0 bases; unmatched bases: 12. Germline V gene lookup returns CDR1 MNHEY and CDR2 SMNVEV (reference sequence). CDR3 protein: CASSKLAGDSTLAKNIQYF. The CDR3 nucleotides read TGTGCCAGCAGTAAACTAGCGGGGGACTCTACTCTAGCCAAAAACATTCAGTACTTC.

CDR3 protein: CASSTLGGGHQPQHF. DNA of the CDR3: TGTGCCAGCAGCACTCTCGGGGGGGGGCATCAGCCCCAGCATTTT. J is TRBJ1-5 and V is TRBV28, with a possible D match to TRBD1 (6 bases). The CDR3 spans 15 residues. Trimming stripped 6 bases from V and 5 bases from J, with 17 bases between. Germline V gene data show CDR1 as MDHEN and CDR2 as SYDVKM.

This rearrangement joins TRBV18 to TRBJ1-1, with D perhaps TRBD1 (5 bases). The CDR3 covers 12 residues. Between the trimmed V and J ends, which lost 4 bases and 6 bases, there was a span of 9 bases. Germline assignment: CDR1 KGHSH and CDR2 LQKENI. CDR3 residues: CASSRGGAEAFF. In DNA form, the CDR3 reads TGTGCCAGCTCACGGGGGGGAGCTGAAGCTTTCTTT.

This clone was recorded a few times. The chain joins TRBV28 to TRBJ2-3; 9 bases match TRBD2. This CDR3 is 14 amino acids long. Germline loops: CDR1 MDHEN, CDR2 SYDVKM. The trim removed 9 bases at V and 4 bases at J, leaving 8 bases unmatched. This CDR3 reads CARGRGRAADTQYF. Here the CDR3 DNA reads TGTGCCAGGGGGCGCGGGAGGGCGGCAGATACGCAGTATTTT. Together with reference TRBV28 and TRBJ2-3, the CDR3 gives the full variable domain: DVKVTQSSRYLVKRTGEKVFLECVQDMDHENMFWYRQDPGLGLRLIYFSYDVKMKEKGDIPEGYSVSREKKERFSLILESASTNQTSMYLCARGRGRAADTQYFGPGTRLTVL.

The chain couples TRBV6-1 to TRBJ2-7; TRBD2 might be the D (6 bases). The length of the CDR3 is 16 residues. V lost 4 bases and J 0 bases, leaving 16 bases between the germline ends. The germline gives CDR1 MNHNS, CDR2 SASEGT. CDR3 protein: CASSAHLSGFSYEQYF. In DNA form, the CDR3 reads TGTGCCAGCAGTGCTCATTTGAGCGGGTTCTCCTACGAGCAGTACTTC.